The 21 T cell receptor beta chains below come from one sample, sequenced in a study of T cell changes during pregnancy in multiple sclerosis. This table comes from immunoSEQ multiplex PCR, and its TCRdb copy is limited to in-frame clones, with some not included. The repertoire includes tens of thousands of clones, just under 95% of them detected once, and roughly 1% sits in the top ten. The sequencing used peripheral blood, collected in the first trimester of pregnancy. The receptor source for this set is a female donor with multiple sclerosis, enrolled in a pregnancy study.

The chain has TRBV9 and TRBJ1-1; 10 bases match TRBD1. Germline V gene lookup returns CDR1 SGDLS and CDR2 YYNGEE. The length of the CDR3 is 15 residues. V shed 4 bases, J shed 4 bases, and the junction held 7 bases outside the gene matches. The CDR3 sequence: CASSPRDRGGTEAFF. CDR3 sequence (DNA): TGTGCCAGCAGCCCCCGGGACAGGGGAGGCACTGAAGCTTTCTTT.

The chain combines TRBV30 with TRBJ2-5, with 10 nucleotides matching TRBD2. The germline gives CDR1 GTSNPN, CDR2 SVGIG (reference sequence). J was trimmed by 5 bases and V by 7 bases; bases with no gene match: 7. This CDR3 spans 13 amino acids. The DNA for the CDR3 is TGTGCCTTAGGGAGCGGGAGGGGGGAGACCCAGTACTTC. Protein product: CALGSGRGETQYF.

This chain joins TRBV27 and TRBJ1-5; perhaps TRBD1 as D (6 bases). The V end was cut by 5 bases, the J end by 6 bases, with 23 bases between. CDR3 length: 17 residues. Germline lookup yields CDR1 MNHEY and CDR2 SMNVEV (reference sequence). The chain's CDR3 is CASSPTSDWGPVQPQHF. The DNA for the CDR3 is TGTGCCAGCAGTCCTACTTCGGACTGGGGGCCCGTTCAGCCCCAGCATTTT.

The chain carries TRBV14 and TRBJ1-1; 9 bases align to TRBD1. The CDR3 is 17 residues long. Germline V gene data show CDR1 as SGHDN and CDR2 as FVKESK. Losses at the gene ends were 2 bases for V and 1 base for J; bases not matched to a gene: 8. CDR3 DNA sequence: TGTGCCAGCAGCCAAAACAGGGGGCAGTGGAAGAACACTGAAGCTTTCTTT. It encodes CASSQNRGQWKNTEAFF.

The chain has TRBV5-1 and TRBJ2-7, with 7 bases matching TRBD1. After removal of 0 bases from V and 3 bases from J, the junction contained 0 bases not matched to a gene. Germline V lookup: CDR1 SGHRS, CDR2 YFSETQ. The CDR3 has 13 residues. The CDR3 region is CASSLGTGYEQYF. The CDR3 DNA follows: TGCGCCAGCAGCTTGGGGACAGGCTACGAGCAGTACTTC.

V and J are TRBV28 and TRBJ2-5; D not certain. Germline CDR1 MDHEN, CDR2 SYDVKM. The ends were cut back, 1 base at V and 5 bases at J, with 14 bases in the middle. This CDR3 spans 15 amino acids. The DNA of the CDR3 is TGTGCCAGCAGTTTATCAGCCTCCAGAGCGGAGACCCAGTACTTC. Its protein is CASSLSASRAETQYF.

The rearrangement links TRBV2 to TRBJ2-7; 9 bases match TRBD1. Germline V lookup: CDR1 SNHLY, CDR2 FYNNEI. There are 14 residues in the CDR3. Trimming took 6 bases from V and 5 from J; bases not matched to a gene: 8. The CDR3 protein is CASSLWTGDNEQYF. The CDR3 bases are TGTGCCAGCAGCCTTTGGACAGGGGATAACGAGCAGTACTTC.

This sequence joins TRBV19 and TRBJ1-2; the match to TRBD1 covers 9 bases. This CDR3 has 14 residues. Trimming cost V 5 bases and J 5 bases; bases outside gene matches: 6. Germline assignment: CDR1 LNHDA and CDR2 SQIVND (reference sequence). The CDR3, as DNA: TGTGCCAGTAGTCTACAGGGGGCCACATATGGCTACACCTTC. Translating it yields CASSLQGATYGYTF. The whole variable domain, remainder taken from reference TRBV19 and TRBJ1-2, is DGGITQSPKYLFRKEGQNVTLSCEQNLNHDAMYWYRQDPGQGLRLIYYSQIVNDFQKGDIAEGYSVSREKKESFPLTVTSAQKNPTAFYLCASSLQGATYGYTFGSGTRLTVV.

This chain uses TRBV5-1 with TRBJ2-5, with 8 bases aligning to TRBD1. Germline CDR1 and CDR2: SGHRS and YFSETQ. V lost 0 bases and J lost 7; bases outside the gene matches: 8. The CDR3 contains 15 residues. Here the CDR3 DNA reads TGCGCCAGCAGCTTGGGGACAGGGACTCAGTGGACCCAGTACTTC. Its translation: CASSLGTGTQWTQYF.

The chain is built from TRBV4-1 and TRBJ1-4; TRBD1 matches at 8 bases. V lost 4 bases, J lost 7 bases, and 8 bases stayed unmatched. There are 15 residues in the CDR3. Germline lookup yields CDR1 MGHRA and CDR2 YSYEKL. The CDR3: CASSPTGGISEKLFF. The CDR3 nucleotides are TGCGCCAGCAGCCCTACAGGGGGTATAAGTGAAAAACTGTTTTTT.

The V call is TRBV7-2, the J call TRBJ2-3; 7 bases map to TRBD1. J lost 11 bases, V lost 5 bases, and 7 bases had no gene match. The germline V gene has CDR1 SGHTA and CDR2 FQGNSA. The CDR3 covers 12 residues. CDR3 loop: CASSRIGGGQYF. CDR3 coding DNA: TGTGCCAGCAGCCGTATAGGGGGCGGGCAGTATTTT.

The chain is built from TRBV19 and TRBJ2-7; D perhaps matches TRBD1 (6 bases). V lost 7 bases, J lost 2 bases, and 9 bases lay in between. CDR3 length equals 12 residues. Looked up from germline, CDR1 is LNHDA and CDR2 is SQIVND (reference sequence). The CDR3: CASMGAPYEQYF. The DNA of the CDR3 is TGTGCCAGTATGGGGGCCCCCTACGAGCAGTACTTC.

This clone showed up just once. The chain uses TRBV6-1 and TRBJ2-7; TRBD2 agrees at 7 bases. V lost 2 bases, J lost 4 bases, and 5 bases stayed unmatched. The CDR3 length is 14 residues. Germline V gene sequence: CDR1 MNHNS, CDR2 SASEGT. The CDR3, as DNA: TGTGCCAGCAGTGAAATGATGGGGGGGTACGAGCAGTACTTC. Its translation: CASSEMMGGYEQYF.

In nucleotides, the CDR3 is TGCGCCAGCAGCTCCGACAGGGGAAGGGAGACCCAGTACTTC. This translates into CASSSDRGRETQYF. The chain carries TRBV5-1 and TRBJ2-5, with TRBD1 identical over 8 bases. Germline CDR1 reads SGHRS; CDR2 reads YFSETQ. There are 14 residues in the CDR3. The J segment lost 5 bases and the V segment lost 3 bases, leaving 6 bases of the junction unmatched.

This rearrangement joins TRBV10-3 to TRBJ1-1; 7 bases are shared with TRBD1. The CDR3 covers 14 residues. The J segment lost 1 base and the V segment lost 10 bases, leaving 9 bases of the junction unmatched. Germline CDR1 ENHRY, CDR2 SYGVKD. This CDR3 is CATGQQVGNTEAFF. In DNA form, the CDR3 reads TGTGCCACGGGACAGCAAGTGGGGAACACTGAAGCTTTCTTT.

The V call is TRBV5-4, the J call TRBJ1-1, with 9 bases aligning to TRBD1. V lost 2 bases and J lost 5; bases outside the gene matches: 1. The length of the CDR3 is 13 residues. The germline gives CDR1 SGHNT, CDR2 YYREEE (reference sequence). CDR3 nucleotide sequence: TGTGCCAGCAGCTTAGACAGGGGGACTGAAGCTTTCTTT. This encodes CASSLDRGTEAFF.

DNA for the CDR3: TGCAGCGCTTGGACAGGGGGCTACAATGAGCAGTTCTTC. Amino acids: CSAWTGGYNEQFF. V usage is TRBV29-1 and J usage is TRBJ2-1; TRBD1 agrees at 10 bases. The CDR3 contains 13 residues. Germline lookup yields CDR1 SQVTM and CDR2 ANQGSEA. After removal of 7 bases from V and 3 bases from J, the junction contained 3 bases not matched to a gene.

The chain employs TRBV4-1 and TRBJ2-7; 11 nucleotides agree with TRBD2. The junction had 11 bases not matched to a gene; V was cut back by 4 bases and J by 6 bases. The CDR3 runs to 16 residues. Per germline, CDR1 MGHRA and CDR2 YSYEKL. The CDR3 sequence: CASSLGLLAGASEQYF. CDR3 nucleotides: TGCGCCAGCAGCCTCGGTCTACTAGCGGGAGCCTCCGAGCAGTACTTC.

The chain has TRBV5-8 and TRBJ2-4; maybe TRBD2 (6 bases). V was trimmed by 1 base and J by 0 bases, leaving 14 bases between them. Germline-derived CDR1 and CDR2 are SGHTS and YDEGEE. The CDR3 consists of 17 residues. The CDR3 nucleotides read TGTGCCAGCAGCTTGCGGGGTAGGGGACTAGCCAAAAACATTCAGTACTTC. This codes for CASSLRGRGLAKNIQYF.

The chain links TRBV5-1 to TRBJ1-1, with TRBD1 as a possible D gene (6 bases). In germline, CDR1 is SGHRS, CDR2 YFSETQ. This CDR3 region has 15 residues. V lost 1 base and J lost 1, with 11 bases in between. The CDR3 DNA reads as TGCGCCAGCAGCTTGAGGGGGGGAAGGAACACTGAAGCTTTCTTT. Translation: CASSLRGGRNTEAFF. The whole variable domain, remainder taken from reference TRBV5-1 and TRBJ1-1, is KAGVTQTPRYLIKTRGQQVTLSCSPISGHRSVSWYQQTPGQGLQFLFEYFSETQRNKGNFPGRFSGRQFSNSRSEMNVSTLELGDSALYLCASSLRGGRNTEAFFGQGTRLTVV.

The J gene is TRBJ1-1, the V gene TRBV29-1; 7 bases are a match to TRBD1. Per germline, CDR1 SQVTM and CDR2 ANQGSEA. This CDR3 has 13 amino acids. Germline trimming cut 4 bases from V and 1 base from J; bases unmatched to any gene: 3. CDR3 DNA: TGCAGCGTTGGACAGGGTGGGAACACTGAAGCTTTCTTT. Its protein product is CSVGQGGNTEAFF.